This T cell receptor (beta chain) is from a study of T cell repertoires in cytomegalovirus infection. Study overall: CMV epitopes, recently identified HLA-C-restricted and well-studied HLA-B-restricted, were used. Matching HLA type, along with CMV infection, was indicated by public TCR beta signatures.

Unmatched junction bases numbered 5, after V lost 5 bases and J lost 2 bases. The CDR3 contains 15 residues. Germline assignment: CDR1 MGHRA and CDR2 YSYEKL. As to this clonotype: Its antigen is currently unknown.

TCRdb called the reads again in MiXCR, with one record for every CDR3 protein. The sample holds around 430,000 distinct CDR3 sequences; about 42% are singletons and the top ten take about 45%. The chain employs TRBV4-1 and TRBJ2-2; 7 positions agree with TRBD1. The sample here was cultured PBMCs, taken from culture after CMV antigen stimulation. The TCR comes from a human donor in good health (CMV status not recorded). Some clones in this sample may be carry-over from other donors' samples. The CDR3: CASSNRDSNTGELFF. In DNA, the CDR3 is TGCGCCAGCAGCAACCGGGACAGCAACACCGGGGAGCTGTTTTTT.